These 20 T cell receptor beta chains were all obtained from the same sample, sequenced in a study of T cell clonotyping in hematopoietic cell transplantation. Assay: immunoSEQ multiplex PCR; the TCRdb copy retains only in-frame clones and omits some. The table shows about 18,000 clones, with approximately 79% occurring only once. The sequenced sample consisted of peripheral blood mononuclear cells. The origin of the receptors is a man aged 60-69 years in good health. Some clones in this sample may be carry-over from other donors' samples.

The chain has TRBV7-2 and TRBJ2-7; D is undetermined. V was cut by 6 bases and J by 2 bases, with 14 bases left in between. The CDR3 is 14 residues long. The germline gives CDR1 SGHTA, CDR2 FQGNSA. The CDR3 reads CASSRNGPTYEQYF. DNA of the CDR3: TGTGCCAGCAGTAGGAACGGGCCGACCTACGAGCAGTACTTC.

This sequence joins TRBV10-3 and TRBJ2-5; D could derive from TRBD1 or TRBD2 (6 bases each). Germline V gene lookup returns CDR1 ENHRY and CDR2 SYGVKD. Trimming pared 10 bases from V and 1 base from J, leaving 16 bases between. The CDR3 consists of 14 residues. The CDR3, as DNA: TGTGCCACCCAGGAGGAGGGGGGCCAAGAGACCCAGTACTTC. Encoded protein: CATQEEGGQETQYF.

This chain links TRBV25-1 with TRBJ2-7; D unresolved. Germline lookup yields CDR1 MGHDK and CDR2 SYGVNS. This CDR3 is 16 amino acids long. V was trimmed by 1 base and J by 5 bases, leaving 18 bases between them. The CDR3 spells CASSEWNRERNDEQYF. The CDR3 DNA sequence: TGTGCCAGCAGTGAATGGAACCGAGAGCGAAACGACGAGCAGTACTTC.

DNA for the CDR3: TGTGCCAGCAGGATACGACAGTCGATGGATGAAAAACTGTTTTTT. It translates to CASRIRQSMDEKLFF. V and J are TRBV7-2 and TRBJ1-4; a possible D gene is TRBD1 (5 bases). Per the germline V gene, CDR1 is SGHTA and CDR2 is FQGNSA. The CDR3 length is 15 residues. The V and J ends lost 6 bases and 6 bases respectively, with 17 bases between them.

The rearrangement uses TRBV29-1 and TRBJ1-3; D might be TRBD1 (6 bases). The V gene lost 0 bases and the J gene lost 0 bases, with 15 bases spanning the gap. The CDR3 loop spans 17 amino acids. Germline V gives CDR1 SQVTM, CDR2 ANQGSEA. CDR3 sequence (DNA): TGCAGCGTTGAAGATCCGGCAGGGGCCAGCTCTGGAAACACCATATATTTT. This encodes CSVEDPAGASSGNTIYF.

As regards this clone: A junction end diverges from the germline sequence, so it may reflect a read error. V gene TRBV30 combines with J gene TRBJ1-3, with 11 bases matching TRBD1. Germline assignment: CDR1 GTSNPN and CDR2 SVGIG (reference sequence). CDR3 length: 12 residues. The CDR3 spells CAWSVASGQGDF. DNA of the CDR3: TGTGCCTGGAGTGTAGCCTCGGGACAGGGGGATTTT.

The genes are TRBV6-5 and TRBJ2-2; D may be TRBD2 (5 bases). Deletions cut 4 bases from V and 7 bases from J, with 19 bases between. CDR3 length: 16 residues. Per the germline V gene, CDR1 is MNHEY and CDR2 is SVGAGI. The CDR3: CASSLTPGGVVGELFF. The CDR3 DNA is TGTGCCAGCAGTTTGACCCCCGGAGGTGTGGTCGGGGAGCTGTTTTTT.

The chain carries TRBV19 and TRBJ2-3; D unclear. CDR1 is LNHDA, CDR2 SQIVND, per germline (reference sequence). Trimming removed 0 bases from V and 0 bases from J, with 10 bases in between. This CDR3 has 16 residues. CDR3 nucleotides: TGTGCCAGTAGTATAGACGGCCAGACTAGCACAGATACGCAGTATTTT. Amino acid sequence: CASSIDGQTSTDTQYF. Based on the CDR3 plus reference TRBV19 and TRBJ2-3, the full variable domain is DGGITQSPKYLFRKEGQNVTLSCEQNLNHDAMYWYRQDPGQGLRLIYYSQIVNDFQKGDIAEGYSVSREKKESFPLTVTSAQKNPTAFYLCASSIDGQTSTDTQYFGPGTRLTVL.

This clone was found a few times. The CDR3 protein is CASSPLTVGGGNTIYF. Here the CDR3 DNA reads TGTGCCAGCAGTCCACTAACGGTGGGAGGTGGAAACACCATATATTTT. The chain carries TRBV28 and TRBJ1-3; D unresolved. Germline V lookup: CDR1 MDHEN, CDR2 SYDVKM. The V gene lost 5 bases and the J gene lost 3 bases, with 17 bases spanning the gap. The CDR3 extends over 16 amino acids.

The V gene is TRBV28, the J gene TRBJ1-5, with D maybe TRBD1 (5 bases). The length of the CDR3 is 15 residues. Trimming pared 7 bases from V and 2 bases from J, leaving 15 bases between. Germline assignment: CDR1 MDHEN and CDR2 SYDVKM. CDR3 sequence (DNA): TGTGCCAGCACCTACAAATGGGGGGGCAATCAGCCCCAGCATTTT. It specifies CASTYKWGGNQPQHF.

This chain links TRBV27 with TRBJ2-7, with D possibly being TRBD2 (6 bases). The CDR3 loop spans 15 amino acids. The V end was cut by 5 bases, the J end by 4 bases, with 18 bases between. Germline lookup yields CDR1 MNHEY and CDR2 SMNVEV (reference sequence). Written as DNA, the CDR3 is TGTGCCAGCAGTCTCCAGGGACTCGGCCCTTACGAGCAGTACTTC. Its protein is CASSLQGLGPYEQYF.

The chain links TRBV29-1 to TRBJ1-2; TRBD1 matches at 9 bases. The V gene end was trimmed by 3 bases and the J gene end by 4 bases; junction bases not matched to a gene: 6. Germline V gene lookup returns CDR1 SQVTM and CDR2 ANQGSEA. This CDR3 has 14 amino acids. CDR3 region: CSVESGTGFYGYTF. CDR3 DNA sequence: TGCAGCGTTGAGTCCGGGACAGGGTTCTATGGCTACACCTTC.

This clone has a single count. The chain employs TRBV4-1 and TRBJ1-4; weak D call: TRBD1 (6 bases). The CDR3 spans 13 residues. In germline, CDR1 is MGHRA, CDR2 YSYEKL. V was trimmed by 1 base and J by 6 bases, leaving 6 bases between them. CDR3 in amino acids: CASSQGTDEKLFF. For the CDR3, the DNA is TGCGCCAGCAGCCAAGGGACAGATGAAAAACTGTTTTTT.

The chain recombines TRBV25-1 with TRBJ1-6; 9 positions match TRBD1. Germline-derived CDR1 and CDR2 are MGHDK and SYGVNS. J was trimmed by 14 bases and V by 4 bases; bases with no gene match: 12. The CDR3 spans 15 residues. The CDR3 loop is CASSGPGTGILSLHF. The CDR3 region has the DNA TGTGCCAGCAGTGGACCCGGGACAGGGATATTATCCCTCCACTTT.

This chain uses TRBV29-1 with TRBJ1-2; 10 nucleotides agree with TRBD1. This CDR3 contains 14 residues. Germline CDR1 reads SQVTM; CDR2 reads ANQGSEA. V shed 7 bases and J 2 bases; nucleotides not matched to a gene: 7. This CDR3 reads CSARQGAGNYGYTF. The CDR3 nucleotides are TGCAGCGCCCGACAGGGGGCTGGGAACTATGGCTACACCTTC.

The chain joins TRBV10-3 to TRBJ2-7; 8 nucleotides line up with TRBD1. Germline V gene data show CDR1 as ENHRY and CDR2 as SYGVKD. The CDR3 length is 14 residues. V shed 11 bases, J shed 0 bases, and the junction held 9 bases outside the gene matches. CDR3 amino acids: CASSPGQGSYEQYF. CDR3 nucleotides: TGTGCCTCCAGTCCCGGACAGGGCTCCTACGAGCAGTACTTC.

This clone was found a few times. The CDR3 loop reads CSVLEGGNGYTF. CDR3 sequence (DNA): TGCAGCGTCCTAGAGGGGGGGAATGGCTACACCTTC. J is TRBJ1-2 and V is TRBV29-1, with a possible D match to TRBD1 (6 bases). The CDR3 spans 12 residues. The germline V gene encodes CDR1 SQVTM and CDR2 ANQGSEA. The V end lost 6 bases, the J end lost 6 bases, and 14 bases lay between the germline ends. Full variable domain (missing parts from reference TRBV29-1 and TRBJ1-2): SAVISQKPSRDICQRGTSLTIQCQVDSQVTMMFWYRQQPGQSLTLIATANQGSEATYESGFVIDKFPISRPNLTFSTLTVSNMSPEDSSIYLCSVLEGGNGYTFGSGTRLTVV.

The gene calls are TRBV7-2 and TRBJ1-1; D unclear. In germline, CDR1 is SGHTA, CDR2 FQGNSA. CDR3 length equals 15 residues. The germline V and J ends were trimmed by 5 bases and 4 bases, with 17 bases remaining between them. The chain's CDR3 is CASSLEGRRTTEAFF. The CDR3 DNA reads as TGTGCCAGCAGCCTCGAGGGCAGGAGGACCACTGAAGCTTTCTTT.

V and J are TRBV9 and TRBJ2-5; perhaps TRBD2 as D (7 bases). In germline, CDR1 is SGDLS, CDR2 YYNGEE. The CDR3 length is 15 residues. V lost 3 bases and J lost 1, with 13 bases in between. CDR3 DNA: TGTGCCAGCAGCGCCGTGGGAGGGGGCCAAGAGACCCAGTACTTC. Translating it yields CASSAVGGGQETQYF. Filled out from reference TRBV9 and TRBJ2-5, the complete variable domain reads DSGVTQTPKHLITATGQRVTLRCSPRSGDLSVYWYQQSLDQGLQFLIQYYNGEERAKGNILERFSAQQFPDLHSELNLSSLELGDSALYFCASSAVGGGQETQYFGPGTRLLVL.

This chain connects TRBV2 to TRBJ1-2; possibly TRBD1 for D (5 bases). The CDR3 contains 16 residues. The V end was cut by 4 bases, the J end by 4 bases, with 19 bases between. The germline CDR1 and CDR2 sequences are SNHLY and FYNNEI. In nucleotides, the CDR3 is TGTGCCAGCAGTGTGGGGGAAGCGCAATCGTTCTATGGCTACACCTTC. Its translation: CASSVGEAQSFYGYTF. Together with reference TRBV2 and TRBJ1-2, the CDR3 gives the full variable domain: EPEVTQTPSHQVTQMGQEVILRCVPISNHLYFYWYRQILGQKVEFLVSFYNNEISEKSEIFDDQFSVERPDGSNFTLKIRSTKLEDSAMYFCASSVGEAQSFYGYTFGSGTRLTVV.